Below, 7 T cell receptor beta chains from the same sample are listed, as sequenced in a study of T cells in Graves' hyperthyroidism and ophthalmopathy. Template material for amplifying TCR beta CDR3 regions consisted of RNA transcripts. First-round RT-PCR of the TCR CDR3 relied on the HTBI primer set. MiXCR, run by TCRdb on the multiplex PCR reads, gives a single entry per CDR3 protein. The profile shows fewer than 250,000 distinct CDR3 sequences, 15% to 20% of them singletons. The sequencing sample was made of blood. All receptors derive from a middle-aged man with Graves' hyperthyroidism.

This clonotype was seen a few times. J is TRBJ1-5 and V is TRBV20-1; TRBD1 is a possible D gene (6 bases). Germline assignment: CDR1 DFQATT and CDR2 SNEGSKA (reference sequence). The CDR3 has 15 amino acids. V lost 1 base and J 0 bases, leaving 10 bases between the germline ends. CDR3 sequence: CSARGTVYSNQPQHF. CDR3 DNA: TGCAGTGCTAGAGGGACAGTCTATAGCAATCAGCCCCAGCATTTT.

The CDR3 spells CATSGAGGGETQYF. For the CDR3, the DNA is TGTGCCACCAGTGGCGCAGGGGGGGGAGAGACCCAGTACTTC. V gene TRBV24-1 combines with J gene TRBJ2-5; tentatively, D is TRBD1 or TRBD2 (7 bases each). Germline V gene data show CDR1 as KGHDR and CDR2 as SFDVKD. V lost 5 bases to trimming and J lost 4 bases, with 13 bases between them. The CDR3 length is 14 residues.

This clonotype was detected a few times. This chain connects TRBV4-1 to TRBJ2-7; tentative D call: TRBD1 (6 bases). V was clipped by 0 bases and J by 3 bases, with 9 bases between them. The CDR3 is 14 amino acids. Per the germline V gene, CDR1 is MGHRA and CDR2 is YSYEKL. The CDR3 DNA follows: TGCGCCAGCAGCCAAGAGGACAGTAACTACGAGCAGTACTTC. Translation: CASSQEDSNYEQYF.

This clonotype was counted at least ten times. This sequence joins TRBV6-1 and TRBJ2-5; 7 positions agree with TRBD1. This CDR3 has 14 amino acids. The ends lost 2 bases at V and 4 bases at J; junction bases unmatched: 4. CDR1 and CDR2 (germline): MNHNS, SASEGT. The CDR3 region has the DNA TGTGCCAGCAGTGAACAGGGGGTCAGAGAGACCCAGTACTTC. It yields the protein CASSEQGVRETQYF.

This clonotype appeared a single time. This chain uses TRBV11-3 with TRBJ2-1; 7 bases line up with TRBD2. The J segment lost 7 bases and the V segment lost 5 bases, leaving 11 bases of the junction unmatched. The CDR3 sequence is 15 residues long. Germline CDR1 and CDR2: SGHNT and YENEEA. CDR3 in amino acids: CASSPTLGRVNEQFF. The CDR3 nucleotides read TGTGCCAGCAGCCCGACCCTAGGGAGGGTGAATGAGCAGTTCTTC. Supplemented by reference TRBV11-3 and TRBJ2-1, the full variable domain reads EAGVVQSPRYKIIEKKQPVAFWCNPISGHNTLYWYLQNLGQGPELLIRYENEEAVDDSQLPKDRFSAERLKGVDSTLKIQPAELGDSAVYLCASSPTLGRVNEQFFGPGTRLTVL.

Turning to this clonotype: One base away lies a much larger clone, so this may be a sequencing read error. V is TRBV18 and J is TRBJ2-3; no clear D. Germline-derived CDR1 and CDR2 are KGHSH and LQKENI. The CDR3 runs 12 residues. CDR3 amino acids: CASSSGTDTQCF. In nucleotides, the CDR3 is TGTGCCAGTTCCTCGGGCACAGATACGCAGTGTTTT.

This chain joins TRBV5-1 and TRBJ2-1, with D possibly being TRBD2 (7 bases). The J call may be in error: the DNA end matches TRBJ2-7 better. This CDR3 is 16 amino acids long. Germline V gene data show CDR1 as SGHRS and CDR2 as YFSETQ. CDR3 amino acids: CASSLEGGGPYNEQYF. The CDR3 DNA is TGCGCCAGCAGCTTGGAAGGCGGGGGCCCCTACAATGAGCAGTACTTC.